Listed here is a single T cell receptor (beta chain). CDR1 and CDR2 (germline): GTSNPN, SVGIG (reference sequence). This CDR3 region has 16 residues. Germline trimming cut 1 base from V and 7 bases from J; bases unmatched to any gene: 11. The data belong to a study of T cell changes during pregnancy in multiple sclerosis. The repertoire was sequenced with immunoSEQ multiplex PCR; TCRdb's copy has only in-frame clones and lacks some. The sample has about 83,000 clones, 90% to 95% seen once. This chain joins TRBV30 and TRBJ2-1, with 9 bases identical to TRBD2. The receptor's source is a female donor with multiple sclerosis, enrolled in a pregnancy study. Sequencing was performed on peripheral blood, taken in the second trimester of pregnancy. CDR3 DNA sequence: TGTGCCTGGAGTGGGGGGGGTAGCGGGAGCTGGAATGAGCAGTTCTTC. Protein sequence: CAWSGGGSGSWNEQFF.